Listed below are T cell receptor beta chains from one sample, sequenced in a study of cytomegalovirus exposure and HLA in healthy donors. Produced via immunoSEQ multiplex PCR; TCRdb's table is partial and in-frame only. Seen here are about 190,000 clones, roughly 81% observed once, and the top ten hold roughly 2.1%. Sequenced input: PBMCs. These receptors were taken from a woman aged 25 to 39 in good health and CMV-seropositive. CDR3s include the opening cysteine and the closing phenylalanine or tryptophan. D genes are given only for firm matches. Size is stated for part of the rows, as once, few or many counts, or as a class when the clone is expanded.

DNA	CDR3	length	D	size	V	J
TGTGCCAGCAAGCCGGGACAGAATTCACCCCTCCACTTT	CASKPGQNSPLHF	13	TRBD1	NA	TRBV6-5	TRBJ1-6
TGTGCCAGCAGCCGAGGTACCGGGACAGAGTACTTC	CASSRGTGTEYF	12	TRBD1	once	TRBV5-6	TRBJ2-7
TGTGCCAGCAGGACTAGCGGGAGAGTCAATGAGCAGTTCTTC	CASRTSGRVNEQFF	14	TRBD2	NA	TRBV5-4	TRBJ2-1
TGTGCCAGCGGACTAGTGGAGACCCAGTACTTC	CASGLVETQYF	11	TRBD2	NA	TRBV2	TRBJ2-5
TGTGCCAGCAGCTTGGGGGGCGGGGGAGGGCAGCCCCAGCATTTT	CASSLGGGGGQPQHF	15	NA	NA	TRBV5-4	TRBJ1-5
TGTGCCAGCAGCTTGTTAGCGGGGGGCCAGGGGACAGATACGCAGTATTTT	CASSLLAGGQGTDTQYF	17	TRBD2	NA	TRBV5-6	TRBJ2-3
TGTGCCAGCAGTTTATCAGCAGGGGTCTCCTACAATGAGCAGTTCTTC	CASSLSAGVSYNEQFF	16	NA	NA	TRBV27	TRBJ2-1
TGTGCCAGCAGCGGAGGACGGAACGAGGCTTACGAGCAGTACTTC	CASSGGRNEAYEQYF	15	NA	NA	TRBV5-4	TRBJ2-7
TGTGCCAGCAGTCTCATCGGGCAAGAGACCCAGTACTTC	CASSLIGQETQYF	13	NA	NA	TRBV7-3	TRBJ2-5
TGCGCCAGCAGCCCGCTGGGTGTTCAAGCGGGTGTGCAGTATTTT	CASSPLGVQAGVQYF	15	NA	NA	TRBV5-1	TRBJ2-3
TGTGCCTGGAGCGCTAGCGGGAGTGAGACCGGGGAGCTGTTTTTT	CAWSASGSETGELFF	15	TRBD2	few	TRBV30	TRBJ2-2
TGTGCCAGCAGCGTAGCTCTGGTGGAGGGAGGCTACACCTTC	CASSVALVEGGYTF	14	NA	NA	TRBV9	TRBJ1-2
TGTGCCAGCAGCCGACACCTAACGAACACCGGGGAGCTGTTTTTT	CASSRHLTNTGELFF	15	NA	NA	TRBV28	TRBJ2-2
TGTGCCAGCAGCCCTCCCTTCCGGGAGCAGTTCTTC	CASSPPFREQFF	12	NA	NA	TRBV7-8	TRBJ2-1
TGCGCCAGCAGTTACTACAGGGTTGGAGATACGCAGTATTTT	CASSYYRVGDTQYF	14	NA	NA	TRBV10-1	TRBJ2-3
TGCGCCAGCAGCCAAGCCCTAGATGAAAAACTGTTTTTT	CASSQALDEKLFF	13	NA	NA	TRBV4-1	TRBJ1-4
TGTGCCAGCATAGGGGGCCCTAGCGGGGGCCGGTTCTTC	CASIGGPSGGRFF	13	TRBD2	NA	TRBV28	TRBJ2-1
TGTGCCAGCAGTTCCCCCGGACAGGGTTCTTTAACACAGCCCCAGCATTTT	CASSSPGQGSLTQPQHF	17	TRBD1	few	TRBV28	TRBJ1-5
TGTGCCAGCAGCTCCACAGGGGGACCCCTTCAGCCCCAGCATTTT	CASSSTGGPLQPQHF	15	TRBD1	NA	TRBV7-9	TRBJ1-5
TGTGCCAGCAGTTTACAGGGGTGGGGTTCACCCCTCCACTTT	CASSLQGWGSPLHF	14	NA	NA	TRBV27	TRBJ1-6
TGTGCCAGCAGAAGTGGGGGCCTAGCGGGACTCACCGGGGAGCTGTTTTTT	CASRSGGLAGLTGELFF	17	TRBD2	NA	TRBV5-4	TRBJ2-2
TGCAGCGTTGATTTGGGGGGAGGCGAAAAACTGTTTTTT	CSVDLGGGEKLFF	13	NA	few	TRBV29-1	TRBJ1-4
TGTGCCAGCAGCTTTGGGACAGGGAACTATGGCTACACCTTC	CASSFGTGNYGYTF	14	TRBD1	few	TRBV7-9	TRBJ1-2
TGTGCCAGCAGCTTGTCAGGGGACCGAGGCTACACCTTC	CASSLSGDRGYTF	13	NA	once	TRBV5-6	TRBJ1-2
TGTGCCACCAGCAGAGGCCACCTAACCGTCACCCAAGAGACCCAGTACTTC	CATSRGHLTVTQETQYF	17	NA	once	TRBV15	TRBJ2-5
TGTGCCGCCAGCAAAGAACAGGGTTGGAACACTGAAGCTTTCTTT	CAASKEQGWNTEAFF	15	NA	NA	TRBV15	TRBJ1-1
TGTGCCATCAGTGAGAATGGCCAGAATCAGCCCCAGCATTTT	CAISENGQNQPQHF	14	NA	NA	TRBV10-3	TRBJ1-5
TGTGCCAGCAGCGTAGGGCAGGGGTCAAGAACTAATGAAAAACTGTTTTTT	CASSVGQGSRTNEKLFF	17	NA	once	TRBV9	TRBJ1-4
TGCAGCGTTGAAGATGCCGGGACACTCTTGTTCGATGGCTACACCTTC	CSVEDAGTLLFDGYTF	16	NA	NA	TRBV29-1	TRBJ1-2
TGTGCCACCACGACGGAGATGAACACTGAAGCTTTCTTT	CATTTEMNTEAFF	13	NA	NA	TRBV10-3	TRBJ1-1
TGTGCCAGCAGCCCACAGCCGGGAAACACCATATATTTT	CASSPQPGNTIYF	13	NA	few	TRBV7-9	TRBJ1-3
TGTGCCTCGAACAGGGTTTCAACTAATGAAAAACTGTTTTTT	CASNRVSTNEKLFF	14	NA	once	TRBV30	TRBJ1-4
TGTGCCAGCAGCTTAGTTTTTAGCGGGAGCCAAGGGTCCTACGAGCAGTACTTC	CASSLVFSGSQGSYEQYF	18	TRBD2	NA	TRBV7-8	TRBJ2-7
TGTGCCAGCAGCCTCGACAGGGAAGGAGGCTACACCTTC	CASSLDREGGYTF	13	TRBD1	NA	TRBV7-2	TRBJ1-2
TGTGCCAGCAGTTTATACAGGGAACAAGAGACCCAGTACTTC	CASSLYREQETQYF	14	NA	once	TRBV27	TRBJ2-5
TGTGCCAGCAGCCTCAGGACAGGGCAGACTCAGCCCCAGCATTTT	CASSLRTGQTQPQHF	15	TRBD1	NA	TRBV5-5	TRBJ1-5
TGCAGCGCCTTAACAGGGGATGCTGAAGCTTTCTTT	CSALTGDAEAFF	12	TRBD1	NA	TRBV29-1	TRBJ1-1
TGTGCCAGCGGGGGACTCTACGAGCAGTACTTC	CASGGLYEQYF	11	TRBD2	NA	TRBV10-3	TRBJ2-7
TGCGCCAGCAGCCAGGCGAAAACAGGGGCGAACACTGAAGCTTTCTTT	CASSQAKTGANTEAFF	16	TRBD1	NA	TRBV4-1	TRBJ1-1
TGTGCCAGCAGTGAAATCAGGGGGGATGAGCAGTTCTTC	CASSEIRGDEQFF	13	NA	NA	TRBV2	TRBJ2-1
TGTGCCAGCAGTCCAGGACTAGCCACACGGGGCTACACAGATACGCAGTATTTT	CASSPGLATRGYTDTQYF	18	TRBD2	NA	TRBV28	TRBJ2-3
TGCGCCAGCAGCTTGGGGGGGGGCACAGATACGCAGTATTTT	CASSLGGGTDTQYF	14	NA	NA	TRBV5-1	TRBJ2-3
TGCGCCAGCAGCACTTACCTTATTGAGGAGCAGTTCTTC	CASSTYLIEEQFF	13	NA	NA	TRBV4-3	TRBJ2-1
TGCGCCAGCAGCCAGAATAGCGGTCCTCCCTACGAGCAGTACTTC	CASSQNSGPPYEQYF	15	NA	NA	TRBV4-3	TRBJ2-7
TGTGCCAGCCACAGGGGACTGAACACTGAAGCTTTCTTT	CASHRGLNTEAFF	13	TRBD1	once	TRBV7-9	TRBJ1-1
TGTGCCAGCAGCTATACAGGGGCCCGTCGGGACAGGGTCTGGCGTACGCAGTATTTT	CASSYTGARRDRVWRTQYF	19	TRBD1	few	TRBV7-2	TRBJ2-3